This T cell receptor beta chain appears in the sequencing data of a study of blood T cell repertoires in COVID-19. The germline gives CDR1 GTSNPN, CDR2 SVGIG (reference sequence). The CDR3 loop spans 13 amino acids. V dropped 4 bases and J dropped 6 bases, with 13 bases sitting between them. The table came from immunoSEQ multiplex PCR; TCRdb's copy has only in-frame clones and leaves some out. The sample contains approximately 200,000 clones, roughly 90% of which appear only once. J is TRBJ2-1 and V is TRBV30; D is possibly TRBD2 (6 bases). The sequence came from a woman in her sixties or seventies with acute or convalescent COVID-19. The material sequenced was peripheral blood. The CDR3 coding sequence is TGTGCCTGGACTCTCGCGGGACTCAATGAGCAGTTCTTC. Its protein product is CAWTLAGLNEQFF.